One TCR beta chain is described in this entry. Its target is not known. This specimen belongs to a study of T cell responses to AZD1222 COVID-19 vaccine. Trimming removed 0 bases at V and 1 base at J, with 5 bases between. The CDR3 has 14 amino acids. Per the germline V gene, CDR1 is SGDLS and CDR2 is YYNGEE. Overall study findings and caveats: Repertoire collection took place solely once the T cell response had peaked.

Only in-frame clones appear in the TCRdb table, and some are missing; sequencing was by immunoSEQ multiplex PCR. The sample shows 90,000 to 150,000 clones, roughly nine tenths of them seen only once. The chain recombines TRBV9 with TRBJ1-5; D call uncertain. This receptor was identified in an adult in good health. This specimen consisted of peripheral blood, obtained on day 0 of AZD1222 vaccination. As DNA, the CDR3 is TGTGCCAGCAGCGTAGGTCTGAGCAATCAGCCCCAGCATTTT. Amino acids: CASSVGLSNQPQHF.